This T cell receptor (beta chain) was recovered during a study of human T cells and chemical hapten exposure (dated by TCRdb to about 2021). With respect to the entire study: For sensitization, 2% DPC in acetone was applied to a roughly 2 cm by roughly 2 cm area of upper inner arm skin. Throughout the roughly 24-week study period, patients were also given weekly therapeutic DPC doses on the scalp. Patch testing was performed on the upper back with Finn chambers containing 0.01% DPC, and the patch tests were scored after 6 days according to International Contact Dermatitis Research Group standards. Alopecia areata with under or over 50% scalp involvement, alopecia totalis and alopecia universalis were represented in the patient cohort, which was mostly female. The libraries were sequenced as a pool, and the TCR yield per sample differed mostly because of small variations in library volumes within the pool. The study tracked peripheral blood TCR repertoire changes in vivo during primary and secondary sensitization to the hapten diphenylcyclopropenone (DPC) in alopecia patients. Blood samples were taken from patients before sensitization (week 0) and at 2, 6 and about 24 weeks after DPC sensitization. For TCR sequencing, blood came from 25 to 35 alopecia patients at anywhere from one to four time points (pre-sensitization, 2, 6 and 24 weeks). The investigation overall reported the following: Repeated subsampling changed both the strength of the expansion versus patch-test correlation and the threshold at which the correlation became significant. A positive correlation was found between the number of PT1 expanded TCRs and patch test score, with significance reached at thresholds 8, 16 and 32 but not 4. DPC sensitization did not change how many TCRs were above 1 in 1000 frequency, and no evidence was found of alterations in global repertoire structure. Significantly more large CDR3 similarity clusters were formed by expanded TCRs than by pre-sensitization or healthy control sets, consistent with antigen-driven responses. Alopecia, a presumed autoimmune disease, was present in all patients, so the immune response of the patients might differ from that of healthy individuals.

The meaning of the sample's time point label: patch test 1, 2 weeks after DPC sensitization. What this sample's treatment or condition label stands for: therapeutic diphenylcyclopropenone sensitization with weekly scalp DPC. At each patch-test visit, blood was drawn before the patch test was applied. Eligible patients were aged 18 to 70, diagnosed with alopecia, deemed suitable for DPC therapy, and excluded if pregnant. Total RNA was extracted from unfractionated whole blood collected in Tempus Blood RNA tubes. Library construction relied on RACE. The sequencer was a NextSeq 500. During library preparation, unique molecular identifiers were attached to individual cDNA molecules so that TCRs could be counted in a quantitative, reproducible way. For every blood RNA sample, sequencing covered both the TCR alpha and TCR beta chains. In the source study's methods: The median number of TCRs per sample was approximately 98,000, ranging from about 23,224 to 700,000. V, J and CDR3 annotation of the TCR reads was performed with the Decombinator software suite. For PS versus PT1 abundance plots, all samples were subsampled to the same number of TCRs (28,000). Expanded TCRs were defined as absent before sensitization and observed at least eight times at the 2-week time point. TCRdb cleaned the public reads at Q25 with fastp, built clones with MiXCR and kept in-frame beta chains. Identical CDR3 protein sequences are pooled into one entry, listed with their most common genes and DNA. In this record, the V and J calls reflect TCRdb's handling and not the investigators' own analysis. A total of tens of thousands of distinct CDR3 sequences appear in this sample, approximately 10% of them only once. Of the sample, 2.2% falls within the top ten clones.

From cysteine to valine, the CDR3 is 11 amino acids long. The entry retains the CDR3 DNA only, 33 bases that are in frame from base 1. As encoded in the germline V gene, CDR1 is MNHEY while CDR2 is SVGEGT. V was cut back by 6 bases and J by 2 bases, leaving a gap of 5 bases between them. As to this clonotype: Its antigen has not been determined. Nothing much larger sits one base from this clone, and base qualities are not available.

This TCR derives from a man between 35 and 55 years old with alopecia areata. Some clones in this sample may be carry-over from other donors' samples. The material was whole blood, obtained in connection with sensitization to the hapten diphenylcyclopropenone (DPC). The V and J segments used are TRBV6-2 or TRBV6-3 and TRBJ2-7; the D gene lacks a confident call. The CDR3 region: CASRGTYEQYV. The nucleotide sequence is given as TGTGCCAGCAGGGGGACCTACGAGCAGTACGTC.